A selection of T cell receptor beta chains follows, all from one sample in a study of control samples from healthy donors and cancer patients. TCRdb keeps only in-frame clones here, not all; method: immunoSEQ multiplex PCR. The sample includes a few hundred thousand clones, around nine tenths of them seen just once. The sequencing sample was made of PBMCs. All receptors come from a man aged 40-55 years with head and neck cancer. The CDR3 runs from the conserved cysteine through the conserved F or W.

CDR3 length: 14
J gene: TRBJ2-5
V gene: TRBV12-5
CDR3 protein: CASGPQGARETQYF

CDR3 length: 16
J gene: TRBJ2-3
V gene: TRBV6-4
CDR3 protein: CASSDGATGTSDTQYF

CDR3 length: 17
J gene: TRBJ1-4
V gene: TRBV4-1
CDR3 protein: CASSQPGQGRTNEKLFF

CDR3 length: 15
J gene: TRBJ2-1
V gene: TRBV5-3
CDR3 protein: CARSLGSGRLNEQFF

CDR3 length: 14
J gene: TRBJ2-7
V gene: TRBV7-3
CDR3 protein: CASSLGGQSYEQYF

CDR3 length: 17
J gene: TRBJ1-2
V gene: TRBV18
CDR3 protein: CASSPTRGPQSNYGYTF

CDR3 length: 17
J gene: TRBJ1-5
V gene: TRBV19
CDR3 protein: CASSDRGTPKSNQPQHF

CDR3 length: 15
J gene: TRBJ1-4
V gene: TRBV7-5
CDR3 protein: CARSLGVGCGEKLFF

CDR3 length: 14
J gene: TRBJ1-6
V gene: TRBV5-1
CDR3 protein: CASSGSSYNSPLHF

CDR3 length: 15
J gene: TRBJ2-2
V gene: TRBV27
CDR3 protein: CASSPVGGGAGELFF

CDR3 length: 14
J gene: TRBJ1-4
V gene: TRBV15
CDR3 protein: CATSRGVYNEKLFF

CDR3 length: 11
J gene: TRBJ1-1
V gene: TRBV11-1
CDR3 protein: CASSLQGEAFF

CDR3 length: 15
J gene: TRBJ2-1
V gene: TRBV18
CDR3 protein: CASSPLAGANNEQFF

CDR3 length: 13
J gene: TRBJ1-2
V gene: TRBV28
CDR3 protein: CASRGAGDDGYTF

CDR3 length: 13
J gene: TRBJ2-2
V gene: TRBV28
CDR3 protein: CASSPYSGGELFF

CDR3 length: 12
J gene: TRBJ1-5
V gene: TRBV2
CDR3 protein: CAINSPNQPQHF

CDR3 length: 17
J gene: TRBJ1-4
V gene: TRBV20-1
CDR3 protein: CSASWSPQGALREKLFF

CDR3 length: 14
J gene: TRBJ1-1
V gene: TRBV11-3
CDR3 protein: CASSMGQGSTEAFF